This TCR beta chain was documented in a study of identifying expanded T cells in peripheral blood. The study's findings and limits: Over approximately two and four weeks, about 17 and 20 clones changed, versus roughly 1.1 between replicates.

V was pared by 5 bases and J by 4 bases, with 8 bases of the junction left unmatched. The germline V gene has CDR1 SEHNR and CDR2 FQNEAQ (reference sequence). The CDR3 is 15 amino acids. The method was immunoSEQ multiplex PCR; TCRdb's version includes in-frame clones alone and lacks a portion of them. The sample carries 100,000 or so clones, around 89% recorded once. No infections or other immune events were documented during collection. Notes on this clone: The antigen is not known.

Sequencing input: blood. The V call is TRBV7-9, the J call TRBJ2-7; 10 nucleotides match TRBD1. The origin of this receptor is a person between 18 and 75 years old in good health. The CDR3 sequence: CASSPGQGVLYEQYF. As DNA, the CDR3 is TGTGCCAGCAGCCCCGGACAGGGGGTTCTGTACGAGCAGTACTTC.